This passage covers 21 T cell receptor beta chains from one sample sequenced in a study of T cells in Graves' hyperthyroidism and ophthalmopathy. TCR beta CDR3 regions were amplified from RNA transcripts. The primer set for the first-round RT-PCR of the TCR CDR3 was HTBI. TCRdb passed the multiplex PCR reads through MiXCR, listing each CDR3 protein once. The data contain about 300,000 distinct CDR3 sequences, roughly 20% of them singletons. The sequenced material came from blood. Receptor source: a man aged 50 or older with Graves' ophthalmopathy.

The chain joins TRBV28 to TRBJ2-2; TRBD2 might be the D (5 bases). This CDR3 comprises 13 residues. Trimming removed 7 bases at V and 5 bases at J, with 11 bases between. Germline V gene data show CDR1 as MDHEN and CDR2 as SYDVKM. The CDR3 sequence: CASTGGGTGELFF. Here the CDR3 DNA reads TGTGCCAGCACCGGAGGCGGGACCGGGGAGCTGTTTTTT. Variable domain in full (rest from reference TRBV28 and TRBJ2-2): DVKVTQSSRYLVKRTGEKVFLECVQDMDHENMFWYRQDPGLGLRLIYFSYDVKMKEKGDIPEGYSVSREKKERFSLILESASTNQTSMYLCASTGGGTGELFFGEGSRLTVL.

This clonotype was detected a few times. The rearrangement links TRBV20-1 to TRBJ2-4; 9 bases agree with TRBD1. Germline lookup yields CDR1 DFQATT and CDR2 SNEGSKA (reference sequence). Losses at the gene ends were 5 bases for V and 4 bases for J; bases not matched to a gene: 6. The CDR3 contains 14 residues. CDR3 in DNA: TGCAGTGCTTCCCCCGGGACAGGGAAAAACATTCAGTACTTC. Translating gives CSASPGTGKNIQYF.

There are a few counts of this clonotype. The rearrangement joins TRBV27 to TRBJ2-1; D is perhaps TRBD2 (6 bases). Trimming cost V 5 bases and J 3 bases, with 20 bases left between them. This CDR3 is built from 17 residues. Germline-derived CDR1 and CDR2 are MNHEY and SMNVEV (reference sequence). CDR3 in DNA: TGTGCCAGCAGTCCAAGGGGACTCATCTCTATCTACAATGAGCAGTTCTTC. As protein: CASSPRGLISIYNEQFF.

This clonotype was counted between two and nine times. The rearrangement uses TRBV5-1 and TRBJ2-1; D gene uncertain. Germline V gene lookup returns CDR1 SGHRS and CDR2 YFSETQ. CDR3 size: 16 residues. Deletions cut 0 bases from V and 0 bases from J, with 10 bases between. The CDR3 spells CASSLGLGPSYNEQFF. The CDR3 DNA reads TGCGCCAGCAGCTTGGGGTTAGGGCCCTCCTACAATGAGCAGTTCTTC.

This clonotype occurred many times. The genes are TRBV15 and TRBJ1-2, with 7 bases aligning to TRBD1. V was clipped by 1 base and J by 2 bases; unmatched bases: 4. This CDR3 comprises 15 residues. Germline V CDR1 and CDR2: LNHNV, YYDKDF (reference sequence). The CDR3 DNA sequence: TGTGCCACCAGCAGAGGTTCGACAGGGAACTATGGCTACACCTTC. This gives the protein CATSRGSTGNYGYTF.

This clonotype has only a few counts. This chain joins TRBV2 and TRBJ2-3, with D maybe TRBD2 (6 bases). The germline CDR1 and CDR2 sequences are SNHLY and FYNNEI. Trimming left V 5 bases short and J 0 bases short, with 24 bases between. This CDR3 is 19 amino acids long. The CDR3 DNA reads TGTGCCAGCAGTTTTGATTCGTGGTTTGGCGGGAATAGCACAGATACGCAGTATTTT. It yields the protein CASSFDSWFGGNSTDTQYF.

This chain joins TRBV20-1 and TRBJ1-5, with 9 bases that match TRBD1. The CDR3 loop spans 15 amino acids. CDR1 DFQATT and CDR2 SNEGSKA come from the germline V gene (reference sequence). V was clipped by 3 bases and J by 4 bases; unmatched bases: 7. CDR3 nucleotides: TGCAGTGCTAGCGGGACAGGGTCAGGGAATCAGCCCCAGCATTTT. Amino acid sequence: CSASGTGSGNQPQHF.

This clonotype has at least ten counts. The J gene is TRBJ1-1, the V gene TRBV11-2; possibly TRBD1 for D (6 bases). The CDR3 is 14 residues long. The germline V gene has CDR1 SGHAT and CDR2 FQNNGV. Between the trimmed V and J ends, which lost 4 bases and 1 base, there was a span of 10 bases. CDR3 DNA: TGTGCCAGCAGCTCGCGGGGGCGGAACACTGAAGCTTTCTTT. Translating it yields CASSSRGRNTEAFF.

V is TRBV5-1 and J is TRBJ2-7; 12 nucleotides line up with TRBD2. Germline V gives CDR1 SGHRS, CDR2 YFSETQ. J gave up 3 bases and V 0 bases, and 1 base lay outside the gene matches. This CDR3 contains 15 residues. This chain's CDR3 is CASSLGTSGIYEQYF. The CDR3 DNA reads TGCGCCAGCAGCTTGGGGACTAGCGGGATCTACGAGCAGTACTTC.

This clonotype was counted only a few times. V is TRBV20-1 and J is TRBJ2-1; 9 bases fit TRBD2. The CDR3 consists of 16 residues. From germline, CDR1 is DFQATT and CDR2 SNEGSKA (reference sequence). The J segment lost 8 bases and the V segment lost 5 bases, leaving 16 bases of the junction unmatched. In nucleotides, the CDR3 is TGCAGTGCTGGGCTCCGGTATAGCGGGAGTTACCATGAGCAGTTCTTC. Amino acid sequence: CSAGLRYSGSYHEQFF.

V gene TRBV2 combines with J gene TRBJ2-7; TRBD2 matches at 7 bases. Losses at the gene ends were 2 bases for V and 0 bases for J; bases not matched to a gene: 4. CDR3 length equals 15 residues. Germline V gene lookup returns CDR1 SNHLY and CDR2 FYNNEI. The CDR3 region has the DNA TGTGCCAGCAGTGAACGGGGGGAGGGCTCCTACGAGCAGTACTTC. This translates into CASSERGEGSYEQYF.

This clonotype was seen a few times. This chain links TRBV19 with TRBJ1-5; D unresolved. V lost 5 bases and J lost 9, with 14 bases in between. The germline gives CDR1 LNHDA, CDR2 SQIVND (reference sequence). This CDR3 is built from 13 residues. The CDR3 coding sequence is TGTGCCAGTAGTGTGGAGGACGGGCGGCCCCAGCATTTT. It is translated as CASSVEDGRPQHF.

This chain uses TRBV5-1 with TRBJ1-5; possible D gene TRBD1, 6 bases. The better agreement between TRBJ2-3 and the DNA end casts doubt on the J call. Germline assignment: CDR1 SGHRS and CDR2 YFSETQ. CDR3 size: 14 residues. CDR3 sequence: CASSPGTNNQPQYF. CDR3 nucleotides: TGCGCCAGCAGCCCCGGGACAAACAATCAGCCCCAGTATTTT.

This clonotype showed up many times. V usage is TRBV3-1 and J usage is TRBJ2-7, with 7 nucleotides matching TRBD1. The CDR3 is 11 residues long. CDR1 is LGHDT, CDR2 YNNKEL, per germline (reference sequence). V shed 4 bases, J shed 10 bases, and the junction held 4 bases outside the gene matches. CDR3 DNA: TGTGCCAGCAGCCGGGGGACAGAACAGTACTTC. Protein sequence: CASSRGTEQYF.

About this clonotype: A clone one base away is much larger, so this may be a read error. The rearrangement uses TRBV24-1 and TRBJ2-1, with a tentative D call TRBD2 (6 bases). The CDR3 covers 15 residues. CDR1 and CDR2 from the germline V gene are KGHDR and SFDVKD. CDR3 in amino acids: CATSDGSGGANGQFF. The CDR3 DNA reads TGTGCCACCAGTGATGGCAGCGGCGGGGCCAATGGGCAGTTCTTC.

V is TRBV9 and J is TRBJ1-2, with 7 bases fitting TRBD1. V lost 0 bases and J lost 4; bases outside the gene matches: 3. The CDR3 runs to 14 residues. Germline assignment: CDR1 SGDLS and CDR2 YYNGEE. This CDR3 reads CASSVGDSLYGYTF. For the CDR3, the DNA is TGTGCCAGCAGCGTAGGGGACAGCCTCTATGGCTACACCTTC.

Ten or more counts support this clonotype. The chain has TRBV2 and TRBJ1-5, with D possibly matching TRBD1 (6 bases). CDR3 length: 15 amino acids. The germline gives CDR1 SNHLY, CDR2 FYNNEI. Trimming took 7 bases from V and 2 from J, leaving 15 bases between them. CDR3 in DNA: TGTGCCAGCACCCTAGGGGGGGGAGGCAATCAGCCCCAGCATTTT. As protein: CASTLGGGGNQPQHF.

This rearrangement joins TRBV30 to TRBJ2-2, with 14 bases lining up with TRBD2. The CDR3 runs to 16 residues. Trimming removed 2 bases from V and 6 bases from J; junction bases left unmatched: 5. The germline CDR1 and CDR2 sequences are GTSNPN and SVGIG (reference sequence). This chain's CDR3 is CAWSPRLAGGAGELFF. CDR3 in DNA: TGTGCCTGGAGTCCCAGACTAGCGGGAGGGGCCGGGGAGCTGTTTTTT.

The chain combines TRBV20-1 with TRBJ2-1; 12 nucleotides match TRBD2. Per germline, CDR1 DFQATT and CDR2 SNEGSKA (reference sequence). The CDR3 consists of 15 residues. V gave up 1 base and J gave up 10 bases; unmatched junction bases: 8. CDR3 nucleotide sequence: TGCAGTGCTAGAGCGGAACTAGCGGGAGGAGAAGAGCAGTTCTTC. It encodes CSARAELAGGEEQFF.

The chain employs TRBV3-1 and TRBJ2-2; 7 bases line up with TRBD2. CDR1 LGHDT and CDR2 YNNKEL come from the germline V gene (reference sequence). The length of the CDR3 is 15 residues. J lost 5 bases, V lost 3 bases, and 6 bases had no gene match. DNA for the CDR3: TGTGCCAGCAGCCAGATGCTAGCGGTTACCGGGGAGCTGTTTTTT. Protein: CASSQMLAVTGELFF.

The rearrangement uses TRBV19 and TRBJ1-6; D gene ambiguous. The V gene's germline CDR1 is LNHDA and CDR2 SQIVND (reference sequence). The CDR3 is made up of 12 amino acids. The V end lost 3 bases, the J end lost 11 bases, and 8 bases lay between the germline ends. CDR3 in DNA: TGTGCCAGTAGTATGCCGGCAGCACCCCTCCACTTT. Translating it yields CASSMPAAPLHF.